A selection of T cell receptor beta chains follows, all from one sample in a study of blood T cell repertoires in COVID-19. TCRdb's table, derived via immunoSEQ multiplex PCR, lists solely in-frame clones and lacks some. The data show roughly 190,000 clones, around 82% seen once. The sample was PBMCs or T cells enriched from blood (not recorded which). The receptors come from a woman aged 55-70 years with acute COVID-19. Each CDR3 is given with its conserved first and last residue. A D gene is named only where the DNA matches it firmly. Only part of the rows carry a size: once, few, many, or a class if the clone is expanded.

>TRBJ2-2|TRBV9|-|-
CASSVMEFTGELFF
TGTGCCAGCAGCGTAATGGAGTTCACCGGGGAGCTGTTTTTT
>TRBJ2-3|TRBV5-1|TRBD2|-
CASSSLLAGHTDTQYF
TGCGCCAGCAGCTCATTACTAGCGGGGCACACAGATACGCAGTATTTT
>TRBJ2-2|TRBV7-7|TRBD1|few
CASSPSKGQGLAGELFF
TGTGCCAGCAGCCCGTCGAAGGGACAGGGTTTGGCCGGGGAGCTGTTTTTT
>TRBJ2-7|TRBV7-9|TRBD1|-
CASSTRAAGTGTSGYEQYF
TGTGCCAGCAGCACCCGTGCCGCCGGGACAGGGACGTCAGGCTACGAGCAGTACTTC
>TRBJ1-1|TRBV30|-|-
CAWRDFSEAFF
TGTGCCTGGAGGGACTTTTCTGAAGCTTTCTTT
>TRBJ2-1|TRBV4-2|-|-
CASSQDLAGSYNEQFF
TGTGCCAGCAGCCAAGATCTCGCGGGGAGCTACAATGAGCAGTTCTTC
>TRBJ1-1|TRBV4-1|-|once
CASSQDDKPLIDTEAFF
TGCGCCAGCAGCCAAGATGACAAGCCCTTGATTGACACTGAAGCTTTCTTT
>TRBJ2-3|TRBV18|-|-
CASSPPMGTDTQYF
TGTGCCAGCTCACCTCCTATGGGCACAGATACGCAGTATTTT
>TRBJ2-1|TRBV19|TRBD2|-
CASSLVSGRDEQFF
TGTGCCAGTAGTCTTGTCAGCGGGAGGGATGAGCAGTTCTTC
>TRBJ2-3|TRBV4-3|TRBD2|-
CASSPFTSGGQRDTQYF
TGCGCCAGCAGCCCGTTCACCAGCGGGGGGCAGAGAGATACGCAGTATTTT
>TRBJ1-2|TRBV6-5|-|-
CASTRGYYGYTF
TGTGCCAGCACTAGGGGCTACTATGGCTACACCTTC